These 4 T cell receptor beta chains originate from one sample sequenced in a study of T cell responses to AZD1222 COVID-19 vaccine. Clones were sequenced by immunoSEQ multiplex PCR, and TCRdb holds only the in-frame ones, with some missing. The sample yields approximately 52,000 clones, roughly 86% seen once. The sequencing used peripheral blood, collected 28 days after the second AZD1222 dose. The source is an adult who received the AZD1222 COVID-19 vaccine.

This chain joins TRBV7-9 and TRBJ2-3, with TRBD2 identical over 11 bases. CDR1 is SEHNR and CDR2 is FQNEAQ in the germline V gene (reference sequence). J lost 5 bases, V lost 5 bases, and 6 bases had no gene match. This CDR3 contains 15 residues. This CDR3 is CASSGTSGVGDTQYF. Written as DNA, the CDR3 is TGTGCCAGCAGCGGGACTAGCGGAGTGGGAGATACGCAGTATTTT.

By share, this clone ranks as medium-sized (0.01 to 0.1%). This sequence joins TRBV5-1 and TRBJ2-3, with D perhaps TRBD2 (6 bases). Germline CDR1 SGHRS, CDR2 YFSETQ. The V end lost 4 bases, the J end lost 1 base, and 10 bases lay between the germline ends. The CDR3 has 14 residues. As DNA, the CDR3 is TGCGCCAGCAGCCCTGGGACTGGCACAGATACGCAGTATTTT. It is translated as CASSPGTGTDTQYF.

This chain connects TRBV27 to TRBJ2-7; 16 positions agree with TRBD2. Germline V gene lookup returns CDR1 MNHEY and CDR2 SMNVEV (reference sequence). After removal of 3 bases from V and 9 bases from J, the junction contained 5 bases not matched to a gene. This CDR3 spans 15 amino acids. The CDR3 bases are TGTGCCAGCAGTTTGGGACTAGCGGGAGGGGTTGGGCAGTACTTC. Protein sequence: CASSLGLAGGVGQYF.

The chain couples TRBV12-3 or TRBV12-4 to TRBJ2-7; D is uncertain. The V gene lost 3 bases and the J gene lost 6 bases, with 9 bases spanning the gap. This CDR3 has 12 amino acids. The CDR3 here is CASSLKGLEQYF. The CDR3 nucleotides are TGTGCCAGCAGTTTGAAAGGGCTCGAGCAGTACTTC.